The following is a TCR beta chain sequence with its context. Its specificity is not known. The sample comes from a study of blood T cells in healthy people across ages. A second PCR, run for roughly 7 to 12 cycles, used a sample-barcoded 5' primer plus a J-beta primer mix. TCRdb redid the calling of the 5' RACE reads with MiXCR, one entry per CDR3 protein. This sample has hundreds of thousands of distinct CDR3 sequences, with under 70% found just once. Donor samples were obtained from healthy Caucasian individuals from Russia, aged about 6 to 95. There were at least 5.5 micrograms of total RNA extracted from every sample. Overall study results and limits: Per million T cells, TCR beta diversity dropped about linearly as age rose. Reliance upon unsorted PBMCs precluded definitive naive versus antigen-experienced comparison.

The sample was blood. The TCR originated in a man aged 55 to 70 in good health.

CDR3 nucleotides: TGTGCCAGCAGCTTAGACCAGGGTAGAGGTGGCTACACCTTC. Amino acid sequence: CASSLDQGRGGYTF. The chain recombines TRBV7-2 with TRBJ1-2, with a possible D match to TRBD1 (5 bases). This CDR3 spans 14 amino acids. Germline CDR1 reads SGHTA; CDR2 reads FQGNSA. Deletions cut 1 base from V and 7 bases from J, with 13 bases between.